The 26 T cell receptor beta chains below all came from one sample that was sequenced in a study of Graves' ophthalmopathy and Graves' hyperthyroidism. RNA transcripts served as template for amplifying TCR beta CDR3 sequences. The authors performed first-round RT-PCR with HTBI primers and then a second-round multiplex PCR. MiXCR was run by TCRdb on the multiplex PCR reads, yielding one entry per CDR3 protein. The sample comprises approximately 160,000 distinct CDR3 sequences, 35% to 50% of which are singletons, and 8% to 9% rests with the top ten. The sample taken for sequencing was peripheral blood. These receptors originate from a man aged 30 to 39 with Graves' ophthalmopathy.

This clonotype has a count of ten or more. The chain joins TRBV24-1 to TRBJ2-2; D gene unclear. CDR1 and CDR2 from the germline V gene are KGHDR and SFDVKD. Trimming cost V 6 bases and J 4 bases, with 5 bases left between them. This CDR3 is 12 amino acids long. The CDR3 loop is CATSFGTGELFF. The DNA for the CDR3 is TGTGCCACCAGTTTTGGCACCGGGGAGCTGTTTTTT.

This clonotype came up many times. This chain joins TRBV29-1 and TRBJ2-7, with 8 bases aligning to TRBD1. V lost 5 bases and J lost 1; bases outside the gene matches: 7. CDR3 length: 14 residues. Germline CDR1 reads SQVTM; CDR2 reads ANQGSEA. This CDR3 is CSVSDRVISYEQYF. The CDR3 bases are TGCAGCGTTTCGGACAGGGTCATATCCTACGAGCAGTACTTC.

This clonotype was detected only a few times. The chain has TRBV6-2 or TRBV6-3 and TRBJ2-5, with D possibly matching TRBD2 (6 bases). V lost 4 bases and J lost 7, with 13 bases in between. The germline gives CDR1 MNHEY, CDR2 SVGEGT. This CDR3 is 13 amino acids long. DNA for the CDR3: TGTGCCAGCAGTTCCGGGAGAAGGGGGACCCAGTACTTC. As protein: CASSSGRRGTQYF.

There are many counts of this clonotype. The chain recombines TRBV4-3 with TRBJ2-6; the match to TRBD2 covers 8 bases. The CDR3 spans 16 residues. V shed 4 bases and J 0 bases; nucleotides not matched to a gene: 2. Germline V CDR1 and CDR2: LGHNA, YSLEER. CDR3 nucleotides: TGCGCCAGCAGCCCCCGGGGGGGCTCTGGGGCCAACGTCCTGACTTTC. Translating it yields CASSPRGGSGANVLTF.

The gene calls are TRBV2 and TRBJ2-7; D gene unclear. The germline CDR1 and CDR2 sequences are SNHLY and FYNNEI. V lost 0 bases to trimming and J lost 3 bases, with 6 bases between them. The CDR3 loop spans 13 amino acids. CDR3 in amino acids: CASSEAPIYEQYF. In DNA, the CDR3 is TGTGCCAGCAGTGAAGCGCCTATCTACGAGCAGTACTTC.

This clonotype showed up many times. V usage is TRBV18 and J usage is TRBJ2-7; D gene ambiguous. There are 12 residues in the CDR3. The germline CDR1 and CDR2 sequences are KGHSH and LQKENI. Trimming shortened V by 6 bases and J by 6 bases, and 12 bases separated the two germline ends. The CDR3 nucleotides are TGTGCCAGCTCCCCGGCGTCTCGCGAGCAGTACTTC. Amino acid sequence: CASSPASREQYF.

This clonotype was counted once. The chain uses TRBV6-2 or TRBV6-3 and TRBJ1-5, with D maybe TRBD1 (5 bases). V was cut by 0 bases and J by 2 bases, with 11 bases left in between. CDR3 size: 16 residues. The V gene's germline CDR1 is MNHEY and CDR2 SVGEGT. The CDR3: CASSYSRGAGNQPQHF. CDR3 DNA sequence: TGTGCCAGCAGTTACTCGCGCGGGGCTGGCAATCAGCCCCAGCATTTT.

This clonotype occurred many times. This likely comes from a read error, as the CDR3 has no conserved phenylalanine or tryptophan at its end. The DNA is left out, because the CDR3 cannot be placed on it with certainty; the CDR3 is given as TCRdb lists it. V is TRBV6-4 and J is TRBJ1-1. Germline lookup yields CDR1 MRHNA and CDR2 SNTAGT. The CDR3 region is 9 residues in length, termini included. This CDR3 reads CASSEITFL.

The gene calls are TRBV10-3 and TRBJ2-5; D is perhaps TRBD1 (6 bases). The germline V gene has CDR1 ENHRY and CDR2 SYGVKD. Trimming took off 0 bases at V and 5 bases at J, with 13 bases between the two ends. The CDR3 is 15 amino acids. The CDR3 region is CAISESTGQVETQYF. The CDR3 DNA sequence: TGTGCCATCAGTGAGTCGACAGGTCAGGTGGAGACCCAGTACTTC.

This clonotype was seen repeatedly, ten times or more. The rearrangement uses TRBV28 and TRBJ1-5; 9 bases line up with TRBD1. Trimming removed 4 bases from V and 1 base from J; junction bases left unmatched: 5. The CDR3 is 16 amino acids. Per the germline V gene, CDR1 is MDHEN and CDR2 is SYDVKM. CDR3 in amino acids: CASSSTGGTSNQPQHF. CDR3 DNA: TGTGCCAGCAGTTCAACAGGGGGCACGAGCAATCAGCCCCAGCATTTT.

This sequence joins TRBV30 and TRBJ1-1, with D perhaps TRBD1 (5 bases). V was shortened by 8 bases and J by 7 bases, with 17 bases between the two germline ends. The CDR3 has 12 amino acids. CDR1 and CDR2 from the germline V gene are GTSNPN and SVGIG (reference sequence). The CDR3 spells CARTEGLVEAFF. CDR3 coding DNA: TGTGCCCGGACGGAGGGGTTGGTTGAAGCTTTCTTT.

This clonotype has a count of ten or more. The chain carries TRBV24-1 and TRBJ2-7, with 7 positions matching TRBD1. V gave up 6 bases and J gave up 0 bases; unmatched junction bases: 4. Germline values: CDR1 KGHDR, CDR2 SFDVKD. This CDR3 region has 14 residues. This chain's CDR3 is CATSPGQSSYEQYF. CDR3 sequence (DNA): TGTGCCACCAGTCCGGGACAGAGCTCCTACGAGCAGTACTTC.

This clonotype was detected many times. The chain recombines TRBV20-1 with TRBJ2-2; 14 bases are shared with TRBD2. The CDR3 is 14 amino acids. CDR1 DFQATT and CDR2 SNEGSKA come from the germline V gene (reference sequence). V lost 5 bases to trimming and J lost 6 bases; unmatched junction nucleotides: 2. The CDR3 coding sequence is TGCAGTGCTGAGGGACTAGCGGGAGCCGGGGAGCTGTTTTTT. Its translation is CSAEGLAGAGELFF.

This clonotype was detected ten times or more. V and J are TRBV20-1 and TRBJ2-3, with D possibly being TRBD2 (5 bases). CDR1 is DFQATT and CDR2 is SNEGSKA in the germline V gene (reference sequence). V lost 0 bases and J 2 bases, leaving 12 bases between the germline ends. The CDR3 totals 15 residues. DNA of the CDR3: TGCAGTGCTAGAGATGGCGGCGGGTACACAGATACGCAGTATTTT. It specifies CSARDGGGYTDTQYF.

The chain recombines TRBV12-3 or TRBV12-4 with TRBJ2-7; the D gene could be TRBD1 or TRBD2 (5 bases each). The CDR3 totals 15 residues. V dropped 6 bases and J dropped 3 bases, with 18 bases sitting between them. CDR3: CASSPTGPLVYEQYF. In nucleotides, the CDR3 is TGTGCCAGCAGCCCGACGGGGCCTCTAGTCTACGAGCAGTACTTC.

The chain is built from TRBV27 and TRBJ2-5, with TRBD2 identical over 8 bases. CDR3 length: 14 residues. Germline V lookup: CDR1 MNHEY, CDR2 SMNVEV (reference sequence). V trimming: 3 bases; J trimming: 5 bases; junction bases outside the gene matches: 5. The CDR3 DNA follows: TGTGCCAGCAGTTTCCGGACTAGCAGGGAGACCCAGTACTTC. Its protein is CASSFRTSRETQYF.

The chain has TRBV3-1 and TRBJ1-1, with no clear D. Germline V gives CDR1 LGHDT, CDR2 YNNKEL (reference sequence). The CDR3 contains 12 residues. Trimming left V 8 bases short and J 1 base short, with 8 bases between. DNA for the CDR3: TGTGCCAGCGGCGACACGAACACTGAAGCTTTCTTT. Translated: CASGDTNTEAFF.

Ten or more counts support this clonotype. The rearrangement uses TRBV28 and TRBJ1-1; D ambiguous. V lost 6 bases and J 9 bases, leaving 8 bases between the germline ends. The CDR3 covers 10 residues. Looked up from germline, CDR1 is MDHEN and CDR2 is SYDVKM. The CDR3 bases are TGTGCCAGCAGGCTGGATAAAGCTTTCTTT. This sequence encodes CASRLDKAFF.

The rearrangement uses TRBV28 and TRBJ2-5, with D possibly TRBD1 on 6 matching bases. The CDR3 runs 13 residues. Germline lookup yields CDR1 MDHEN and CDR2 SYDVKM. V gave up 5 bases and J gave up 3 bases, with 10 bases separating them. The CDR3 sequence: CASSNPGEETQYF. The CDR3 region has the DNA TGTGCCAGCAGTAATCCAGGGGAAGAGACCCAGTACTTC.

Ten or more counts support this clonotype. The chain employs TRBV12-3 or TRBV12-4 and TRBJ1-2, with D possibly TRBD1 on 6 matching bases. Between the trimmed V and J ends, which lost 2 bases and 8 bases, there was a span of 18 bases. The CDR3 consists of 15 residues. CDR3: CASSLNGGRGRGYTF. The CDR3, as DNA: TGTGCCAGCAGTTTAAACGGGGGGCGGGGTAGGGGCTACACCTTC.

This chain connects TRBV7-3 to TRBJ1-1, with a possible D match to TRBD1 (6 bases). CDR3 length equals 15 residues. Trimming shortened V by 0 bases and J by 3 bases, and 11 bases separated the two germline ends. Germline values: CDR1 SGHTA, CDR2 FQGTGA. CDR3 protein: CASSLTPGEHTEAFF. For the CDR3, the DNA is TGTGCCAGCAGCTTAACGCCAGGGGAGCACACTGAAGCTTTCTTT.

The rearrangement joins TRBV24-1 to TRBJ2-7, with D possibly called TRBD1 or TRBD2 (6 bases each). The germline V and J ends were trimmed by 5 bases and 3 bases, with 22 bases remaining between them. Germline V CDR1 and CDR2: KGHDR, SFDVKD. The CDR3 is 17 residues long. CDR3 sequence: CATSGGTSSNGGYEQYF. CDR3 nucleotide sequence: TGTGCCACCAGTGGCGGGACATCCTCTAATGGGGGCTACGAGCAGTACTTC.

V gene TRBV11-2 combines with J gene TRBJ2-5; 9 bases line up with TRBD2. V was pared by 3 bases and J by 7 bases, with 21 bases of the junction left unmatched. This CDR3 comprises 19 residues. Per the germline V gene, CDR1 is SGHAT and CDR2 is FQNNGV. CDR3 nucleotides: TGTGCCAGCAGCTTGGGGGTGCGGCTAGCGGGACGCGACATGGGGACCCAGTACTTC. Its translation: CASSLGVRLAGRDMGTQYF.

This clonotype has ten or more counts. This chain connects TRBV30 to TRBJ2-7; TRBD2 matches at 14 bases. This CDR3 comprises 14 residues. Looked up from germline, CDR1 is GTSNPN and CDR2 is SVGIG (reference sequence). Trimming at V came to 7 bases and at J to 3 bases, leaving 5 bases not matched to a gene. The CDR3 here is CASGLAGDLYEQYF. CDR3 coding DNA: TGTGCCTCGGGACTAGCGGGAGACCTCTACGAGCAGTACTTC.

This clonotype occurred many times. The chain is built from TRBV20-1 and TRBJ1-5; D gene ambiguous. The germline V and J ends were trimmed by 3 bases and 1 base, with 7 bases remaining between them. The CDR3 is 13 residues long. Germline-derived CDR1 and CDR2 are DFQATT and SNEGSKA (reference sequence). The CDR3 DNA sequence: TGCAGTGCTAGTTGGCAGAGCAATCAGCCCCAGCATTTT. As protein: CSASWQSNQPQHF.

The chain recombines TRBV19 with TRBJ1-2; the match to TRBD1 covers 9 bases. This CDR3 is built from 14 residues. V lost 5 bases and J lost 7; bases outside the gene matches: 8. Germline V gives CDR1 LNHDA, CDR2 SQIVND (reference sequence). In nucleotides, the CDR3 is TGTGCCAGTAGTCCAGGGACAGGGAGGAGTGGCTACACCTTC. It yields the protein CASSPGTGRSGYTF.